The 18 T cell receptor beta chains below were found in one sample sequenced in a study of blood T cell repertoires in COVID-19. TCRdb's copy holds only in-frame clones and misses some; the assay was immunoSEQ multiplex PCR. The data show around 230,000 clones, roughly 80% seen once. The sequenced material came from peripheral blood. Receptors originate from a woman of 80 years or more with acute or convalescent COVID-19.

The J gene is TRBJ2-5, the V gene TRBV3-1 (or the pseudogene TRBV3-2), with TRBD1 matching over 8 bases. The end of the DNA aligns better with TRBJ2-7, so the J call may be wrong. The CDR3 consists of 12 residues. Germline CDR1 LGHDT, CDR2 YNNKEL (reference sequence). For the CDR3, the DNA is TGTGCCAGCTCGGACAGGGACTACGAGCAGTACTTC. Its protein product is CASSDRDYEQYF.

The chain is built from TRBV2 and TRBJ1-5; TRBD1 agrees at 12 bases. CDR1 and CDR2 (germline): SNHLY, FYNNEI. V shed 6 bases and J 11 bases; nucleotides not matched to a gene: 11. This CDR3 is built from 15 residues. The CDR3 is CASSLGQGASSTQHF. Written as DNA, the CDR3 is TGTGCCAGCAGCTTGGGACAGGGGGCAAGCTCGACCCAGCATTTT. Filled out from reference TRBV2 and TRBJ1-5, the complete variable domain reads EPEVTQTPSHQVTQMGQEVILRCVPISNHLYFYWYRQILGQKVEFLVSFYNNEISEKSEIFDDQFSVERPDGSNFTLKIRSTKLEDSAMYFCASSLGQGASSTQHFGDGTRLSIL.

V is TRBV10-3 and J is TRBJ2-2; 7 positions match TRBD1. V trimming: 2 bases; J trimming: 3 bases; junction bases outside the gene matches: 6. The CDR3 sequence is 16 residues long. CDR1 is ENHRY, CDR2 SYGVKD, per germline. CDR3 nucleotide sequence: TGTGCCATCAGTGAGAGAGGGGGCGCGGACACCGGGGAGCTGTTTTTT. Encoded protein: CAISERGGADTGELFF.

The V call is TRBV5-6, the J call TRBJ1-3, with D possibly TRBD1 on 6 matching bases. The CDR3 sequence is 15 residues long. Germline V gene data show CDR1 as SGHDT and CDR2 as YYEEEE. V lost 4 bases and J 0 bases, leaving 11 bases between the germline ends. In nucleotides, the CDR3 is TGTGCCAGCAGCACGACAGGCTTCTCTGGAAACACCATATATTTT. It codes for CASSTTGFSGNTIYF.

V gene TRBV9 combines with J gene TRBJ1-1, with TRBD1 matching over 7 bases. The CDR3 runs to 18 residues. The V segment lost 0 bases and the J segment 4 bases; nucleotides outside the gene matches: 15. CDR1 and CDR2 (germline): SGDLS, YYNGEE. The CDR3 DNA is TGTGCCAGCAGCGTAGCTCCCTTCCTGACAGGGTTGAGCACTGAAGCTTTCTTT. The encoded protein is CASSVAPFLTGLSTEAFF. The full variable domain, with the rest looked up from reference TRBV9 and TRBJ1-1, is DSGVTQTPKHLITATGQRVTLRCSPRSGDLSVYWYQQSLDQGLQFLIQYYNGEERAKGNILERFSAQQFPDLHSELNLSSLELGDSALYFCASSVAPFLTGLSTEAFFGQGTRLTVV.

V usage is TRBV7-9 and J usage is TRBJ2-3, with D hard to call. This CDR3 spans 13 amino acids. Trimming cost V 7 bases and J 7 bases, with 15 bases left between them. Looked up from germline, CDR1 is SEHNR and CDR2 is FQNEAQ (reference sequence). The CDR3 DNA reads TGTGCCAGCACCCTAGGTCCCGCGAATACGCAGTATTTT. It specifies CASTLGPANTQYF.

This chain connects TRBV28 to TRBJ1-6; 7 bases line up with TRBD1. V lost 3 bases, J lost 9 bases, and 8 bases stayed unmatched. The V gene's germline CDR1 is MDHEN and CDR2 SYDVKM. The CDR3 is 15 amino acids. The CDR3 nucleotides are TGTGCCAGCAGTTTGTCTCGGACAGGCGGTTCACCCCTCCACTTT. Its translation: CASSLSRTGGSPLHF.

This chain connects TRBV11-2 to TRBJ2-7; 10 bases align to TRBD1. With V trimmed by 5 bases and J by 4 bases, 11 bases remained unmatched. The germline gives CDR1 SGHAT, CDR2 FQNNGV. This CDR3 is built from 16 residues. Here the CDR3 reads CASSGRDRGLLYEQYF. The DNA for the CDR3 is TGTGCCAGCAGCGGCCGGGACAGGGGTCTCCTATACGAGCAGTACTTC. Together with reference TRBV11-2 and TRBJ2-7, the CDR3 gives the full variable domain: EAGVAQSPRYKIIEKRQSVAFWCNPISGHATLYWYQQILGQGPKLLIQFQNNGVVDDSQLPKDRFSAERLKGVDSTLKIQPAKLEDSAVYLCASSGRDRGLLYEQYFGPGTRLTVT.

In its sample, this clone was seen once. The J gene is TRBJ2-1, the V gene TRBV19; unclear D gene. The CDR3 loop spans 15 amino acids. Trimming stripped 5 bases from V and 7 bases from J, with 18 bases between. Germline values: CDR1 LNHDA, CDR2 SQIVND (reference sequence). This CDR3 reads CASSRSEFAKNEQFF. In DNA, the CDR3 is TGTGCCAGTAGTCGAAGCGAGTTCGCGAAGAATGAGCAGTTCTTC.

The CDR3 DNA reads as TGTGCCTGGAGTGGGCAGGGAGGACAGCCCCAGCATTTT. It yields the protein CAWSGQGGQPQHF. The chain couples TRBV30 to TRBJ1-5, with D possibly being TRBD1 (5 bases). This CDR3 has 13 residues. Looked up from germline, CDR1 is GTSNPN and CDR2 is SVGIG (reference sequence). With 1 base removed from V and 7 bases from J, the gap between germline ends came to 11 bases. Variable domain in full (rest from reference TRBV30 and TRBJ1-5): SQTIHQWPATLVQPVGSPLSLECTVEGTSNPNLYWYRQAAGRGLQLLFYSVGIGQISSEVPQNLSASRPQDRQFILSSKKLLLSDSGFYLCAWSGQGGQPQHFGDGTRLSIL.

The rearrangement joins TRBV7-9 to TRBJ1-5; 7 bases agree with TRBD1. Germline CDR1 and CDR2: SEHNR and FQNEAQ (reference sequence). Losses at the gene ends were 1 base for V and 3 bases for J; bases not matched to a gene: 9. This CDR3 is built from 17 residues. This chain's CDR3 is CASSLEGGGRVNQPQHF. DNA of the CDR3: TGTGCCAGCAGCTTAGAAGGGGGCGGAAGGGTCAATCAGCCCCAGCATTTT.

CDR3 amino acids: CASSLGTGGAPRYGYTF. CDR3 nucleotides: TGCGCCAGCAGCTTAGGGACAGGGGGCGCCCCTCGCTATGGCTACACCTTC. This chain links TRBV5-1 with TRBJ1-2, with TRBD1 matching 12 bases. CDR3 length: 17 amino acids. V shed 2 bases, J shed 4 bases, and the junction held 9 bases outside the gene matches. From germline, CDR1 is SGHRS and CDR2 YFSETQ.

About this clone itself: Germline is not matched at one junction end, which may reflect a read error. Other DNA sequences in this sample translate to the same CDR3. V and J are TRBV7-2 and TRBJ2-4, with D perhaps TRBD2 (5 bases). Per germline, CDR1 SGHTA and CDR2 FQGNSA. This CDR3 has 14 amino acids. CDR3 nucleotide sequence: TGTGCCAGCAGTTTAGGTGGCAGGACTGGTATTCAGTACTTC. Its protein product is CASSLGGRTGIQYF.

CDR3 sequence reads: CASSRSGTVKETQYF. In DNA, the CDR3 is TGTGCCAGTAGTCGGTCCGGGACAGTGAAAGAGACCCAGTACTTC. This chain connects TRBV19 to TRBJ2-5; TRBD1 aligns across 7 bases. Germline assignment: CDR1 LNHDA and CDR2 SQIVND (reference sequence). With 5 bases clipped from V and 3 bases from J, the junction kept 9 bases outside the gene matches. The CDR3 has 15 amino acids. The entire variable domain, with the rest obtained from reference TRBV19 and TRBJ2-5, is as follows: DGGITQSPKYLFRKEGQNVTLSCEQNLNHDAMYWYRQDPGQGLRLIYYSQIVNDFQKGDIAEGYSVSREKKESFPLTVTSAQKNPTAFYLCASSRSGTVKETQYFGPGTRLLVL.

The rearrangement links TRBV28 to TRBJ1-5; D possibly corresponds to TRBD1 (6 bases). V lost 6 bases and J 7 bases, leaving 16 bases between the germline ends. This CDR3 comprises 14 residues. In germline, CDR1 is MDHEN, CDR2 SYDVKM. The DNA of the CDR3 is TGTGCCAGCAGGTTAGCAGGGGTAAGCCAGCCCCAGCATTTT. As protein: CASRLAGVSQPQHF.

J is TRBJ2-7 and V is TRBV19; 7 bases agree with TRBD1. CDR3 size: 14 residues. V lost 3 bases, J lost 3 bases, and 5 bases stayed unmatched. The germline V gene encodes CDR1 LNHDA and CDR2 SQIVND (reference sequence). The CDR3 DNA reads TGTGCCAGTAGTATCGGACAGGTATTCTACGAGCAGTACTTC. Translation gives CASSIGQVFYEQYF.

The chain employs TRBV5-8 and TRBJ1-4, with TRBD1 matching over 11 bases. Germline CDR1 is SGHTS and CDR2 is YDEGEE. This CDR3 has 16 amino acids. V shed 4 bases, J shed 7 bases, and the junction held 9 bases outside the gene matches. The DNA of the CDR3 is TGTGCCAGCAGCGGGGGACAGGGGGTGCCTGGTGAAAAACTGTTTTTT. Protein product: CASSGGQGVPGEKLFF.

The table lists this clone with a few counts. The chain carries TRBV6-1 and TRBJ1-6; a weak D match, TRBD1 (5 bases). CDR1 is MNHNS and CDR2 is SASEGT in the germline V gene. V shed 2 bases and J shed 10 bases, with 15 bases lying between them. CDR3 length equals 15 residues. CDR3 region: CASSELVGGGSPLHF. CDR3 bases: TGTGCCAGCAGTGAATTGGTCGGGGGTGGGTCACCCCTCCACTTT.